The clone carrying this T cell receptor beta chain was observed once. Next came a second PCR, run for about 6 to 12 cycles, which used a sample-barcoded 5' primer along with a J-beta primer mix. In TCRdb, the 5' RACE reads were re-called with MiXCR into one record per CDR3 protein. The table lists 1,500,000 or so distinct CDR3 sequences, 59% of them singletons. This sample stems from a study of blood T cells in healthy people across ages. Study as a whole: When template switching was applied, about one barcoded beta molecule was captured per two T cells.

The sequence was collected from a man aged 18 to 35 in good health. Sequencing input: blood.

CDR3 in DNA: TGTGCCAGCAGTCCGACAGAGGAGTATGAAGCTTTCTTT. Protein: CASSPTEEYEAFF. The gene calls are TRBV27 and TRBJ1-1; perhaps TRBD1 as D (5 bases). The CDR3 is 13 residues long. Trimming pared 5 bases from V and 7 bases from J, leaving 14 bases between. From germline, CDR1 is MNHEY and CDR2 SMNVEV (reference sequence).